The 24 T cell receptor beta chains presented below share a single source sample, sequenced in a study of memory CD4+ T cells and cytomegalovirus serostatus. Single viable CD3+CD4+CD8-CD45RO+ cells were sorted as the memory CD4+ T cells. Using immunoSEQ multiplex PCR, the repertoire was profiled, and TCRdb retains in-frame clones only, with some absent. The sample includes tens of thousands of clones, over 70% of them seen just once. The specimen sequenced was memory CD4+ T cells from blood. The receptors shown here come from an adult in good health and CMV-seronegative.

This chain uses TRBV10-3 with TRBJ2-7, with D possibly TRBD1 on 5 matching bases. The CDR3 is 11 residues long. CDR1 and CDR2 (germline): ENHRY, SYGVKD. Trimming removed 6 bases at V and 5 bases at J, with 8 bases between. CDR3 in DNA: TGTGCCATCAGCGCGACAGACGAGCAGTACTTC. It translates to CAISATDEQYF.

The DNA of the CDR3 is TGTGCCAGCAGCCCCTCGGGTCTCTGGGAGACCCAGTACTTC. Protein: CASSPSGLWETQYF. The V call is TRBV7-2, the J call TRBJ2-5; D is unresolved. Germline loops: CDR1 SGHTA, CDR2 FQGNSA. With 5 bases removed from V and 5 bases from J, the gap between germline ends came to 15 bases. The CDR3 runs to 14 residues.

This clone occurred once. V usage is TRBV29-1 and J usage is TRBJ1-5; D is ambiguous. Germline V lookup: CDR1 SQVTM, CDR2 ANQGSEA. Trimming shortened V by 4 bases and J by 4 bases, and 11 bases separated the two germline ends. CDR3 length equals 13 residues. CDR3 sequence reads: CSVVSGRNQPQHF. CDR3 nucleotides: TGCAGCGTTGTTTCCGGCCGAAATCAGCCCCAGCATTTT.

CDR3 sequence reads: CASSLFSSNGEQYF. CDR3 coding DNA: TGTGCCAGCAGTTTATTTAGCTCCAATGGGGAGCAGTACTTC. The rearrangement joins TRBV28 to TRBJ2-7; D is unresolved. Germline V gene lookup returns CDR1 MDHEN and CDR2 SYDVKM. V was shortened by 1 base and J by 7 bases, with 14 bases between the two germline ends. The length of the CDR3 is 14 residues.

The chain is built from TRBV14 and TRBJ2-7, with no clear D. Germline values: CDR1 SGHDN, CDR2 FVKESK. The CDR3 has 14 amino acids. V dropped 1 base and J dropped 5 bases, with 12 bases sitting between them. The CDR3 sequence is CASSQAQLLDEQYF. CDR3 DNA: TGTGCCAGCAGCCAAGCACAGCTACTCGACGAGCAGTACTTC.

The genes are TRBV11-2 and TRBJ1-1; D gene ambiguous. Germline V CDR1 and CDR2: SGHAT, FQNNGV. V lost 7 bases and J lost 0, with 15 bases in between. CDR3 length equals 15 residues. DNA of the CDR3: TGTGCCAGCACTCCCCGGCTAGGTTTGAACACTGAAGCTTTCTTT. Translated: CASTPRLGLNTEAFF.

V gene TRBV7-8 combines with J gene TRBJ2-2; TRBD2 aligns across 8 bases. The germline V gene encodes CDR1 SGHVS and CDR2 FQNEAQ. This CDR3 has 12 residues. The CDR3 nucleotides read TGTGGGGCGGGGGGACTCACCGGGGAGCTGTTTTTT. It specifies CGAGGLTGELFF.

The chain recombines TRBV7-2 with TRBJ1-5; 8 nucleotides agree with TRBD1. Germline assignment: CDR1 SGHTA and CDR2 FQGNSA. The CDR3 is 15 amino acids. With V trimmed by 3 bases and J by 4 bases, 5 bases remained unmatched. The CDR3 is CASSFGQGRNQPQHF. The CDR3 DNA sequence: TGTGCCAGCAGCTTCGGACAGGGCCGTAATCAGCCCCAGCATTTT.

CDR3 protein: CASSEKEGYGYTF. The CDR3 DNA reads as TGCGCCAGCAGTGAAAAGGAGGGCTATGGCTACACCTTC. This sequence joins TRBV10-2 and TRBJ1-2; D is uncertain. Trimming removed 3 bases at V and 4 bases at J, with 9 bases between. CDR1 and CDR2 from the germline V gene are WSHSY and SAAADI. There are 13 residues in the CDR3.

This chain uses TRBV7-2 with TRBJ2-2, with D unresolved. Germline CDR1 SGHTA, CDR2 FQGNSA. The CDR3 totals 13 residues. The V end lost 5 bases, the J end lost 5 bases, and 9 bases lay between the germline ends. The CDR3 protein is CASSALGTGELFF. In nucleotides, the CDR3 is TGTGCCAGCAGCGCCCTAGGTACCGGGGAGCTGTTTTTT.

The chain couples TRBV7-7 to TRBJ2-7, with D perhaps matching TRBD1 (6 bases). CDR1 and CDR2 (germline): SSHAT, FNYEAQ (reference sequence). The CDR3 spans 14 residues. Trimming cost V 3 bases and J 0 bases, with 9 bases left between them. In nucleotides, the CDR3 is TGTGCCAGCAGCTTGGACAGAAGCTCCTACGAGCAGTACTTC. It yields the protein CASSLDRSSYEQYF.

The chain is built from TRBV7-2 and TRBJ2-5; 9 nucleotides match TRBD2. Germline CDR1 is SGHTA and CDR2 is FQGNSA. The junction had 12 bases not matched to a gene; V was cut back by 5 bases and J by 5 bases. The CDR3 has 16 residues. CDR3 amino acids: CASSQWVAGGAETQYF. For the CDR3, the DNA is TGTGCCAGCAGCCAGTGGGTGGCGGGGGGGGCGGAGACCCAGTACTTC.

CDR3 DNA: TGTGCCAGCAGCTCCCCACTAGCGGGAGCTGTTGAGCAGTTCTTC. This gives the protein CASSSPLAGAVEQFF. This rearrangement joins TRBV7-2 to TRBJ2-1; TRBD2 aligns across 11 bases. CDR1 and CDR2 (germline): SGHTA, FQGNSA. The CDR3 is 15 amino acids. V dropped 4 bases and J dropped 9; count of bases not matched to a gene: 8.

V is TRBV28 and J is TRBJ2-3, with 9 bases fitting TRBD2. J lost 15 bases, V lost 2 bases, and 6 bases had no gene match. The CDR3 has 12 amino acids. In germline, CDR1 is MDHEN, CDR2 SYDVKM. CDR3 in DNA: TGTGCCAGCAGTTTAGCTAGCGGGGTTTATTATTTT. It yields the protein CASSLASGVYYF.

Note on this clone: Its ends do not fully match the called genes, so a read error is possible. The V gene is TRBV29-1, the J gene TRBJ1-2; maybe TRBD1 (6 bases). This CDR3 spans 12 amino acids. The germline V gene encodes CDR1 SQVTM and CDR2 ANQGSEA. The CDR3 nucleotides are TGCAGCGTTGAAGAATCTCGAACAGGGTTCTTCTTC. This codes for CSVEESRTGFFF. Full variable domain (outside the CDR3, taken from reference TRBV29-1 and TRBJ1-2): SAVISQKPSRDICQRGTSLTIQCQVDSQVTMMFWYRQQPGQSLTLIATANQGSEATYESGFVIDKFPISRPNLTFSTLTVSNMSPEDSSIYLCSVEESRTGFFFGSGTRLTVV.

This sequence joins TRBV18 and TRBJ1-3; D may be TRBD1 (5 bases). The germline CDR1 and CDR2 sequences are KGHSH and LQKENI. V was trimmed by 3 bases and J by 0 bases, leaving 9 bases between them. There are 15 residues in the CDR3. CDR3 nucleotides: TGTGCCAGCTCACCCGGGGGAGTCTCTGGAAACACCATATATTTT. Translating gives CASSPGGVSGNTIYF.

This chain uses TRBV18 with TRBJ2-5; the D is unclear. The germline V gene has CDR1 KGHSH and CDR2 LQKENI. The CDR3 covers 14 residues. Trimming stripped 3 bases from V and 5 bases from J, with 13 bases between. CDR3 in amino acids: CASSPGSMLETQYF. CDR3 coding DNA: TGTGCCAGCTCACCGGGCAGTATGCTGGAGACCCAGTACTTC.

Of note for this clone: Sequence at one end of the junction differs from germline and may be a read error. The CDR3 coding sequence is TGTGCCAGCAGCTTGGCCGGGGAGGGCCCTCACCTTTTC. Its translation is CASSLAGEGPHLF. This chain joins TRBV5-4 and TRBJ2-7, with TRBD2 identical over 7 bases. The germline V gene has CDR1 SGHNT and CDR2 YYREEE (reference sequence). CDR3 length: 13 amino acids.

The genes are TRBV10-1 and TRBJ2-1; 12 bases are shared with TRBD2. This CDR3 has 15 residues. Trimming took 6 bases from V and 7 from J; bases not matched to a gene: 7. Germline loops: CDR1 WNHNN, CDR2 SYGVQD (reference sequence). This CDR3 is CASSAGTSGSNEQFF. The CDR3 coding sequence is TGCGCCAGCAGCGCCGGGACTAGCGGGTCTAATGAGCAGTTCTTC.

This chain joins TRBV4-2 and TRBJ2-2; D might be TRBD1 or TRBD2, each matching 5 bases. The ends were cut back, 1 base at V and 6 bases at J, with 18 bases in the middle. There are 17 residues in the CDR3. CDR1 LGHNA and CDR2 YNFKEQ come from the germline V gene. CDR3 in amino acids: CASSQGGRGMVAGELFF. The CDR3 DNA reads TGTGCCAGCAGCCAAGGGGGGAGAGGGATGGTCGCCGGGGAGCTGTTTTTT.

The chain has TRBV10-3 and TRBJ1-1; a possible D gene is TRBD1 (6 bases). The germline V and J ends were trimmed by 7 bases and 5 bases, with 20 bases remaining between them. CDR3 size: 15 residues. The germline V gene has CDR1 ENHRY and CDR2 SYGVKD. The CDR3: CAITDAARGGTEAFF. The DNA of the CDR3 is TGTGCCATCACGGATGCTGCGAGGGGGGGGACTGAAGCTTTCTTT.

This chain connects TRBV5-1 to TRBJ1-3, with D unresolved. With 5 bases removed from V and 5 bases from J, the gap between germline ends came to 14 bases. Per the germline V gene, CDR1 is SGHRS and CDR2 is YFSETQ. The CDR3 has 14 amino acids. CDR3 DNA sequence: TGCGCCAGCAGTTCCGCGGGATCGAGAAACACCATATATTTT. As protein: CASSSAGSRNTIYF.

This clone was counted only a few times. This chain links TRBV27 with TRBJ2-6, with a tentative D call TRBD1 (6 bases). Germline CDR1 and CDR2: MNHEY and SMNVEV (reference sequence). There are 15 residues in the CDR3. Trimming pared 3 bases from V and 2 bases from J, leaving 8 bases between. The CDR3 coding sequence is TGTGCCAGCAGTTTTACAGGGACTGGGGCCAACGTCCTGACTTTC. It yields the protein CASSFTGTGANVLTF.

The rearrangement uses TRBV19 and TRBJ1-3; D ambiguous. This CDR3 is built from 13 residues. Germline assignment: CDR1 LNHDA and CDR2 SQIVND (reference sequence). The germline V and J ends were trimmed by 7 bases and 0 bases, with 7 bases remaining between them. CDR3 bases: TGTGCCAGTAAAACCAACTCTGGAAACACCATATATTTT. It is translated as CASKTNSGNTIYF.